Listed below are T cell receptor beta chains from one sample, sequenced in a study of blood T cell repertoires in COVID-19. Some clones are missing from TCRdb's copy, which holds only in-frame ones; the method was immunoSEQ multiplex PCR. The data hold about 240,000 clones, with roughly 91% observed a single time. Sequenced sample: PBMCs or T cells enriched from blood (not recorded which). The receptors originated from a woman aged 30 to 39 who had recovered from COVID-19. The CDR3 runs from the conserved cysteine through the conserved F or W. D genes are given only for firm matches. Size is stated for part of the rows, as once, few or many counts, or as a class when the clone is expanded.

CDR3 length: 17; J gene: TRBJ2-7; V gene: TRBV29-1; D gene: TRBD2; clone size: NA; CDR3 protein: CSVSGTSGSPRVYEQYF; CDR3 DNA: TGCAGCGTGTCCGGGACTAGCGGGAGCCCGCGGGTCTACGAGCAGTACTTC
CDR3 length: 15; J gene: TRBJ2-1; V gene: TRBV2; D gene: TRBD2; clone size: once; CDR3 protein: CASSPGREWNNEQFF; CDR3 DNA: TGTGCCAGCAGTCCCGGGCGGGAGTGGAACAATGAGCAGTTCTTC
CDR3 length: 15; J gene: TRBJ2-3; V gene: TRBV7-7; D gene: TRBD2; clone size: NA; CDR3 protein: CASSPGLAGEDTQYF; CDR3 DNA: TGTGCTAGCAGCCCCGGGCTAGCGGGAGAAGATACGCAGTATTTT
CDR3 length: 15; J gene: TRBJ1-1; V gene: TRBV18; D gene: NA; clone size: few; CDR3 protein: CASSPQRASNTEAFF; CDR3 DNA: TGTGCCAGCTCACCACAGAGGGCTTCGAACACTGAAGCTTTCTTT
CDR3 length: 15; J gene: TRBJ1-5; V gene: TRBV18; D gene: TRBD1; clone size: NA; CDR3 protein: CASSLDRELGQPQHF; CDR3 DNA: TGTGCCAGCTCTCTGGACAGGGAATTAGGTCAGCCCCAGCATTTT
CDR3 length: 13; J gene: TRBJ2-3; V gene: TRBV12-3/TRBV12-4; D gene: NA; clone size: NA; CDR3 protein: CASRPTGGDTQYF; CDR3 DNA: TGTGCCAGCAGACCTACGGGTGGGGATACGCAGTATTTT
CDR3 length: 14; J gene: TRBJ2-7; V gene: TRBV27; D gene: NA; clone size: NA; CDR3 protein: CASSLLYASNEQYF; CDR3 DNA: TGTGCCAGCAGCCTCCTCTACGCCTCCAACGAGCAGTACTTC
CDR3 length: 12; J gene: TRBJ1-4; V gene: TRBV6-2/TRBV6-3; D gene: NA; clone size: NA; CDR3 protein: CASSASTGKLFF; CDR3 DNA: TGTGCCAGCAGCGCTTCAACCGGAAAACTGTTTTTT
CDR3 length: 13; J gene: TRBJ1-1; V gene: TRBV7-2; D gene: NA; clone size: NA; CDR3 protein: CASSLFTNTEAFF; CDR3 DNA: TGTGCCAGCAGCTTATTCACTAACACTGAAGCTTTCTTT
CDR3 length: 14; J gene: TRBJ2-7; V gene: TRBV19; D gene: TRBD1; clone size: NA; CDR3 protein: CASRWDRASHEQYF; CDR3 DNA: TGTGCCAGTAGATGGGACAGAGCATCCCACGAGCAGTACTTC
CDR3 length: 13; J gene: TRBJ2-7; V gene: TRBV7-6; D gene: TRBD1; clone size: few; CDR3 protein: CASSLQGVYEQYF; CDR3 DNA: TGTGCCAGCAGCTTACAGGGGGTGTACGAGCAGTACTTC
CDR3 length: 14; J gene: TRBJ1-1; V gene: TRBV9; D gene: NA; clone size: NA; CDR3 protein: CASNSDTMNTEAFF; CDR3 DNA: TGTGCCAGCAACTCCGACACCATGAACACTGAAGCTTTCTTT
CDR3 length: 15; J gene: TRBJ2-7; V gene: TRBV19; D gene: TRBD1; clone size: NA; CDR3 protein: CASTPRPGQGNEQYF; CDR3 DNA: TGTGCCAGTACTCCGAGACCGGGACAGGGCAACGAGCAGTACTTC
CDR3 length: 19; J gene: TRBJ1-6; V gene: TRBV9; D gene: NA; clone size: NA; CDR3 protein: CASSVAREGGSSYNSPLHF; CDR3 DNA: TGTGCCAGCAGCGTAGCCCGGGAAGGAGGGAGCTCCTATAATTCACCCCTCCACTTT
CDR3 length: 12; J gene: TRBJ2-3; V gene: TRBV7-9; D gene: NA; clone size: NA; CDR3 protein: CASSSSTDTQYF; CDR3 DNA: TGTGCCAGCAGCTCTTCCACAGATACGCAGTATTTT